This is a list of T cell receptor beta chains from one sample in a study of blood T cells in healthy people across ages. TCRdb fed the 5' RACE reads into MiXCR, producing one record per CDR3 protein. The sample carries about 1.5 million distinct CDR3 sequences, roughly 43% recorded once. The sequencing input was blood. The origin of the receptors is a woman between 18 and 30 years old in good health. Each CDR3 is given with its conserved first and last residue. Clone size is stated in some rows and not others, as once, few, many or a class when expanded.

V gene: TRBV27
clone size: many
J gene: TRBJ2-3
CDR3 protein: CASSWAGGTDTQYF

V gene: TRBV12-3/TRBV12-4
clone size: NA
J gene: TRBJ2-3
CDR3 protein: CASSPGHRTDTEYF

V gene: TRBV13
clone size: NA
J gene: NA
CDR3 protein: CASSPLVIKGDEQYF

V gene: TRBV2
clone size: NA
J gene: TRBJ1-1
CDR3 protein: CASSERDRGFTEAFF

V gene: TRBV7-9
clone size: NA
J gene: NA
CDR3 protein: CASSAPSTSYEQYF

V gene: TRBV20-1
clone size: NA
J gene: TRBJ2-1
CDR3 protein: CSASFLAGHTSEQFF

V gene: TRBV27
clone size: NA
J gene: TRBJ2-2
CDR3 protein: CASNSDRNTGELFF

V gene: TRBV6-5
clone size: NA
J gene: TRBJ1-2
CDR3 protein: CASSYSGFGTYPKNYGYTF

V gene: TRBV6-2/TRBV6-3
clone size: few
J gene: TRBJ1-1
CDR3 protein: CASSFPGQGAWYTEAFF

V gene: TRBV12-3/TRBV12-4
clone size: NA
J gene: TRBJ2-7
CDR3 protein: CASSPRPRDRVYEQYF

V gene: TRBV4-1
clone size: NA
J gene: TRBJ1-2
CDR3 protein: CASSLVGQPNGYTF

V gene: TRBV12-3/TRBV12-4
clone size: NA
J gene: TRBJ1-2
CDR3 protein: CASSSGQGTLSYGYTF

V gene: TRBV20-1
clone size: NA
J gene: TRBJ1-2
CDR3 protein: CSARWGAYGYTF

V gene: TRBV29-1
clone size: once
J gene: TRBJ2-7
CDR3 protein: CSVRAEGLGEQYF

V gene: TRBV11-3
clone size: NA
J gene: TRBJ2-3
CDR3 protein: CASSSTHGTGVTDTQYF

V gene: TRBV6-2/TRBV6-3
clone size: few
J gene: TRBJ2-3
CDR3 protein: CASSVTGTGWGDTQYF

V gene: TRBV7-2
clone size: NA
J gene: TRBJ1-6
CDR3 protein: CASSQQTGLDSPLHF

V gene: TRBV12-3/TRBV12-4
clone size: few
J gene: TRBJ2-7
CDR3 protein: CASTGLAGGLKIHEQYF

V gene: TRBV29-1
clone size: few
J gene: TRBJ1-1
CDR3 protein: CSPSGVVTEAFF

V gene: TRBV7-2
clone size: NA
J gene: TRBJ1-2
CDR3 protein: CASSPEIRFNYGYTF

V gene: TRBV27
clone size: NA
J gene: TRBJ1-1
CDR3 protein: CASSPATGGVAEAFF

V gene: TRBV4-2
clone size: few
J gene: TRBJ2-3
CDR3 protein: CASSQSPSSGSSPTDTQYF

V gene: TRBV12-3/TRBV12-4
clone size: many
J gene: TRBJ1-2
CDR3 protein: CASGRPRYGYTF

V gene: TRBV4-3
clone size: few
J gene: TRBJ1-6
CDR3 protein: CASSQVTAYNSPLHF

V gene: TRBV3-1
clone size: NA
J gene: NA
CDR3 protein: CASSQEWRVEQYF

V gene: TRBV4-1
clone size: NA
J gene: TRBJ2-7
CDR3 protein: CASSPVWGYDEQYF

V gene: TRBV3-1
clone size: NA
J gene: TRBJ2-6
CDR3 protein: CASSQLAVISGANVLTF

V gene: TRBV6-5
clone size: few
J gene: TRBJ2-1
CDR3 protein: CASRRTGGYNEQFF

V gene: TRBV11-1
clone size: few
J gene: TRBJ1-1
CDR3 protein: CASSFSTGVGTEAFF

V gene: TRBV12-3/TRBV12-4
clone size: NA
J gene: TRBJ2-1
CDR3 protein: CASNLGDSYNEQFF

V gene: TRBV7-9
clone size: NA
J gene: TRBJ2-1
CDR3 protein: CATKGLAGPLYNEQFF

V gene: TRBV20-1
clone size: few
J gene: TRBJ2-3
CDR3 protein: CSAGLAGASTDTQYF

V gene: TRBV10-3
clone size: NA
J gene: TRBJ2-1
CDR3 protein: CVISRLAGYNEQFF

V gene: TRBV10-3
clone size: NA
J gene: TRBJ2-2
CDR3 protein: CAISETGPTHTGELFF

V gene: TRBV29-1
clone size: few
J gene: TRBJ2-7
CDR3 protein: CSVGASRGEQYF

V gene: TRBV27
clone size: few
J gene: TRBJ2-6
CDR3 protein: CASSLWRPGHHSGANVLTF